One and the same sample provided the 3 T cell receptor beta chains below, sequenced in a study of cytomegalovirus exposure and HLA in healthy donors. PCR used 60 Vbeta primers and 13 Jbeta primers. Method: immunoSEQ multiplex PCR; TCRdb's copy keeps in-frame clones and lacks some. The data show roughly 130,000 clones, over 60% seen once. Sequenced input: PBMCs. Every receptor here comes from a human donor in good health.

CDR3 bases: TGTGCCAGCAGCCGTCTCTATGACAGGGTCCCAAAGACAACTAATGAAAAACTGTTTTTT. Encoded protein: CASSRLYDRVPKTTNEKLFF. The chain couples TRBV7-3 to TRBJ1-4; 7 nucleotides agree with TRBD1. V lost 5 bases, J lost 0 bases, and 18 bases stayed unmatched. CDR1 is SGHTA and CDR2 is FQGTGA in the germline V gene. This CDR3 is built from 20 residues.

The count of this clone is one. The chain has TRBV7-2 and TRBJ2-1; D perhaps matches TRBD2 (6 bases). Germline CDR1 is SGHTA and CDR2 is FQGNSA. The CDR3 covers 17 residues. The germline V and J ends were trimmed by 4 bases and 1 base, with 17 bases remaining between them. This CDR3 reads CASSSGRGIRSYNEQFF. CDR3 coding DNA: TGTGCCAGCAGCTCAGGGCGGGGAATCCGGTCCTACAATGAGCAGTTCTTC.

This clone was picked up a small number of times. This sequence joins TRBV7-2 and TRBJ1-2, with D uncertain. This CDR3 is 11 amino acids long. CDR1 is SGHTA, CDR2 FQGNSA, per germline. Trimming stripped 2 bases from V and 6 bases from J, with 4 bases between. CDR3 amino acids: CASSLRDGYTF. As DNA, the CDR3 is TGTGCCAGCAGCTTACGCGATGGCTACACCTTC.